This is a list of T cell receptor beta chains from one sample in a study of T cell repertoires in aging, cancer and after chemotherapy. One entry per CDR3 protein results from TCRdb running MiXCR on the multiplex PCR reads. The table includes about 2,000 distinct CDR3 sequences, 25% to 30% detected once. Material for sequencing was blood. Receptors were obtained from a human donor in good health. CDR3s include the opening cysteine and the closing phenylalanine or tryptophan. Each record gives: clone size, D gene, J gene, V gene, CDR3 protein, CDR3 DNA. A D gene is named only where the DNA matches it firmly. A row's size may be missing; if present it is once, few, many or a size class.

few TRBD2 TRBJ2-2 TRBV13 CASSSSGRTNTGELFF TGTGCCAGCAGCTCTAGCGGGAGAACGAACACCGGGGAGCTGTTTTTT
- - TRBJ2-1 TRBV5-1 CASSLAPSGVGSYNEQFF TGCGCCAGCAGCTTGGCCCCGTCCGGGGTGGGCTCCTACAATGAGCAGTTCTTC
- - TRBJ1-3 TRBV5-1 CASSLVGPGNTIYF TGCGCCAGCAGCTTAGTGGGGCCTGGAAACACCATATATTTT
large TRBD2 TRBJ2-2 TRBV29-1 CSVELYGGERDTGELFF TGCAGCGTTGAACTGTATGGGGGGGAAAGGGACACCGGGGAGCTGTTTTTT
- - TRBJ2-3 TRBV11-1 CASIEDGTYTDTQYF TGTGCCAGCATCGAGGACGGGACTTACACAGATACGCAGTATTTT
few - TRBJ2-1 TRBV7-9 CASSFTTTSKNEQFF TGTGCCAGCAGCTTTACAACTACTAGCAAGAATGAGCAGTTCTTC
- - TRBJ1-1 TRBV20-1 CSARSGNTEAFF TGCAGTGCTAGATCGGGGAACACTGAAGCTTTCTTT
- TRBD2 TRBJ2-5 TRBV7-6 CASSRREKAETQYF TGTGCCAGCAGCAGGCGGGAGAAGGCAGAGACCCAGTACTTC
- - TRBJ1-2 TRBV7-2 CASSLAPGTIYGYTF TGTGCCAGCAGCTTAGCCCCCGGGACAATCTATGGCTACACCTTC
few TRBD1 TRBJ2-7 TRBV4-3 CASSQEAQGAFYEQYF TGCGCCAGCAGCCAAGAGGCGCAGGGGGCATTCTACGAGCAGTACTTC
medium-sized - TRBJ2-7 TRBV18 CASSPPRTNTLYEQYF TGTGCCAGCTCACCACCAAGGACTAACACCCTCTACGAGCAGTACTTC
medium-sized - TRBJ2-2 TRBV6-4 CASSDSSTGELFF TGTGCCAGCAGTGACTCTAGCACCGGGGAGCTGTTTTTT
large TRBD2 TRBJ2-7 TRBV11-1 CASSPRGGSYEQYF TGTGCCAGCAGTCCCCGGGGGGGCTCCTACGAGCAGTACTTC
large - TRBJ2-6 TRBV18 CASSPMGAGANVLTF TGTGCCAGCTCACCAATGGGGGCTGGGGCCAACGTCCTGACTTTC
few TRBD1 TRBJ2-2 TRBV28 CASSPHGQGNTGELFF TGTGCCAGCAGTCCACATGGACAGGGTAACACCGGGGAGCTGTTTTTT
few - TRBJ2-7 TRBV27 CASSLSGSYEQYF TGTGCCAGCAGTTTATCAGGGTCTTACGAGCAGTACTTC
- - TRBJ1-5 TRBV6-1 CASSEGAGAGQPQHF TGTGCCAGCAGTGAAGGGGCAGGGGCCGGTCAGCCCCAGCATTTT
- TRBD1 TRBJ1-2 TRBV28 CASSLRQGYYGYTF TGTGCCAGTAGCCTCCGACAGGGTTACTATGGCTACACCTTC
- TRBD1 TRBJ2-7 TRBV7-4 CASSRTGQDIYEQYF TGTGCCAGCAGCCGGACAGGACAAGACATCTACGAGCAGTACTTC
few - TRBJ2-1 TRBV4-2 CASSQVGGGARGNEQFF TGCGCCAGCAGCCAAGTTGGGGGGGGGGCCCGGGGCAATGAGCAGTTCTTC
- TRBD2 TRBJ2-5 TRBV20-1 CSARDTLAGDLETQYF TGCAGTGCTAGAGATACACTAGCGGGAGACTTGGAGACCCAGTACTTC
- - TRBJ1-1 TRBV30 CAWRTGWEEAFF TGTGCCTGGAGGACAGGTTGGGAAGAAGCTTTCTTT
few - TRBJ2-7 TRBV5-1 CASSRDVYEQYF TGCGCCAGCAGCCGGGACGTTTACGAGCAGTACTTC
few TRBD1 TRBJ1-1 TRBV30 CAWAVTGVGTEAFF TGTGCCTGGGCAGTGACAGGGGTGGGCACTGAAGCTTTCTTT
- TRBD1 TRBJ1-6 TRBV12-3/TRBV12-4 CASSTRGRGNSPLHF TGTGCCAGCAGTACCCGGGGCAGGGGGAATTCACCCCTCCACTTT
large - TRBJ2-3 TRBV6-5 CASSWTGPGDTQYF TGTGCCAGCAGTTGGACTGGCCCGGGGGATACGCAGTATTTT
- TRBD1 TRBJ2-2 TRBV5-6 CASSLRLAGGRTGELFF TGTGCCAGCAGCTTGAGGTTGGCAGGGGGTCGGACCGGGGAGCTGTTTTTT
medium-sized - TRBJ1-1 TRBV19 CASSRQGLSTEAFF TGTGCCAGTAGTAGGCAGGGGCTGTCCACTGAAGCTTTCTTT
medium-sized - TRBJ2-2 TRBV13 CASSLVAPGNTGELFF TGTGCCAGCAGCTTAGTCGCCCCGGGTAACACCGGGGAGCTGTTTTTT
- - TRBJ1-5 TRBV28 CASSPNEGSLYSNQPQHF TGTGCCAGCAGCCCAAACGAAGGATCACTCTATAGCAATCAGCCCCAGCATTTT
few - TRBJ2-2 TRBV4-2 CASSQDGPDTGELFF TGTGCCAGCAGCCAAGATGGCCCAGATACCGGGGAGCTGTTTTTT
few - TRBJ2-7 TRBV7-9 CASSFGNEQYF TGTGCCAGCAGCTTCGGCAACGAGCAGTACTTC
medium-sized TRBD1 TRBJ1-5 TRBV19 CASRPPGWTGAPQHF TGTGCCAGTAGGCCCCCGGGTTGGACAGGGGCGCCCCAGCATTTT
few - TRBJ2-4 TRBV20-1 CSAREFGQSKGRYF TGCAGTGCTAGAGAATTCGGACAGTCCAAAGGAAGGTACTTC
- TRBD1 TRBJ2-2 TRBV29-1 CSVGQAGNTGELFF TGCAGCGTCGGACAGGCAGGAAACACCGGGGAGCTGTTTTTT
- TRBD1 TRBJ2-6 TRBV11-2 CASSMLRGPGANVLTF TGTGCCAGCAGCATGCTCAGGGGGCCTGGGGCCAACGTCCTGACTTTC
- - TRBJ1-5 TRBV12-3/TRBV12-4 CASSLRGANQPQHF TGTGCCAGCAGTTTGCGGGGGGCCAATCAGCCCCAGCATTTT
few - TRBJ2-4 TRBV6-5 CASSEGEGGNIQYF TGTGCCAGCAGCGAAGGAGAGGGTGGAAACATTCAGTACTTC
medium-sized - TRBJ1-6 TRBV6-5 CASSLKNSPLHF TGTGCCAGCAGTCTGAAAAATTCACCCCTCCACTTT
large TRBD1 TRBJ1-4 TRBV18 CASSPYPRTGVEKLFF TGTGCCAGCTCACCATACCCCCGGACAGGGGTTGAAAAACTGTTTTTT
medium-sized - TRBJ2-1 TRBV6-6 CASSYDVASNEQFF TGTGCCAGCAGTTACGACGTCGCTTCCAATGAGCAGTTCTTC
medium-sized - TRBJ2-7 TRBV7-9 CASSTADSPYEQYF TGTGCCAGCAGTACTGCGGACAGCCCCTACGAGCAGTACTTC
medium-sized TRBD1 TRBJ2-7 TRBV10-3 CAAQTGQGYEQYF TGTGCCGCCCAAACGGGACAGGGCTACGAGCAGTACTTC
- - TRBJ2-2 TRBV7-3 CASSHTYTGELFF TGTGCCAGCAGCCACACATACACCGGGGAGCTGTTTTTT
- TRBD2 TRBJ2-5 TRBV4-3 CASSQQRGDQETQYF TGCGCCAGCAGCCAACAACGGGGGGACCAAGAGACCCAGTACTTC
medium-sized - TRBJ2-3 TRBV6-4 CASSESPLLFRTDTQYF TGTGCCAGCAGTGAGTCACCGCTCCTTTTCCGCACAGATACGCAGTATTTT
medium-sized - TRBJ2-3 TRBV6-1 CASSEDGGNTDTQYF TGTGCCAGCAGTGAAGATGGGGGTAACACAGATACGCAGTATTTT
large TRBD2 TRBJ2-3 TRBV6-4 CASSDTGGGTDTQYF TGTGCCAGCAGTGATACGGGAGGGGGCACAGATACGCAGTATTTT
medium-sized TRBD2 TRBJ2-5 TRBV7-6 CASSTSGRQETQYF TGTGCCAGCAGTACTAGCGGGAGGCAAGAGACCCAGTACTTC
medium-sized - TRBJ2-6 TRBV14 CASSQAWGISPGANVLTF TGTGCCAGCAGCCAAGCGTGGGGGATCTCGCCCGGGGCCAACGTCCTGACTTTC
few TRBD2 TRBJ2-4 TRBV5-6 CASSQVVGGDAKNIQYF TGTGCCAGCAGCCAAGTCGTGGGAGGGGACGCCAAAAACATTCAGTACTTC
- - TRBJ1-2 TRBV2 CASKGLPGQEGYTF TGTGCCAGCAAGGGTCTACCAGGGCAGGAGGGCTACACCTTC
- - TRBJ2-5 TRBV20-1 CSAPSPTDGETQYF TGCAGTGCCCCTAGTCCCACGGACGGTGAGACCCAGTACTTC
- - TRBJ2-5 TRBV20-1 CSARDPRTAKETQYF TGCAGTGCTAGAGACCCCCGGACAGCTAAAGAGACCCAGTACTTC
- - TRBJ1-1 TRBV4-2 CASSQDPSQYTEAFF TGTGCCAGCAGCCAAGACCCGTCCCAATACACTGAAGCTTTCTTT
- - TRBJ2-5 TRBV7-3 CASSFGSGQETQYF TGTGCCAGCAGTTTTGGTAGCGGCCAAGAGACCCAGTACTTC
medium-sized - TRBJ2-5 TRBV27 CASAPGHSQETQYF TGTGCCAGCGCCCCAGGACATTCCCAAGAGACCCAGTACTTC